The 21 T cell receptor beta chains below come from one sample, sequenced in a study of beta chain features in type 1 diabetes. Whole-study findings and limits: TCRB CDR3s were moderately but significantly shorter in Type 1 diabetes patients in all four CD4+ subsets.

The study reverse transcribed the entire isolated RNA, so it sequenced expressed TCRB transcripts. Profiled with immunoSEQ multiplex PCR; TCRdb holds only in-frame clones, not every one. The data show under 200,000 clones, 10% seen once. No cognate antigen is known for these TCRs. Sequencing input: central memory CD4+ T cells from blood. These receptors were obtained from a man younger than 40 with type 1 diabetes.

This clone was observed a handful of times. The rearrangement uses TRBV4-1 and TRBJ2-7, with TRBD2 matching over 7 bases. V lost 2 bases and J lost 4; bases outside the gene matches: 8. CDR1 is MGHRA and CDR2 is YSYEKL in the germline V gene. The CDR3 is 15 amino acids. CDR3 DNA: TGCGCCAGCAGCCAATTCGGACTAGTAAAGTACGAGCAGTACTTC. This translates into CASSQFGLVKYEQYF.

This sequence joins TRBV5-1 and TRBJ2-3, with 7 bases fitting TRBD2. Germline lookup yields CDR1 SGHRS and CDR2 YFSETQ. V was pared by 4 bases and J by 1 base, with 12 bases of the junction left unmatched. CDR3 length equals 17 residues. The CDR3 DNA reads TGCGCCAGCAGCCCCCACGGGACTACAGACCGCACAGATACGCAGTATTTT. It encodes CASSPHGTTDRTDTQYF.

V and J are TRBV4-2 and TRBJ2-7; possible D gene TRBD1, 5 bases. The CDR3 spans 14 residues. V lost 0 bases to trimming and J lost 5 bases, with 11 bases between them. The germline CDR1 and CDR2 sequences are LGHNA and YNFKEQ. The CDR3 protein is CASSQDQGSDEQYF. CDR3 nucleotides: TGTGCCAGCAGCCAAGATCAGGGATCGGACGAGCAGTACTTC.

This clone appeared a few times. The chain is built from TRBV2 and TRBJ1-1; D gene unclear. This CDR3 contains 15 residues. Looked up from germline, CDR1 is SNHLY and CDR2 is FYNNEI. V was cut by 1 base and J by 2 bases, with 11 bases left in between. CDR3 protein: CASSEGRHVNTEAFF. DNA for the CDR3: TGTGCCAGCAGTGAAGGGAGGCACGTTAACACTGAAGCTTTCTTT.

This clone occurred a few times. The chain has TRBV19 and TRBJ2-2; TRBD1 aligns across 7 bases. Germline CDR1 and CDR2: LNHDA and SQIVND (reference sequence). Losses at the gene ends were 3 bases for V and 0 bases for J; bases not matched to a gene: 1. CDR3 length equals 15 residues. The CDR3, as DNA: TGTGCCAGTAGTATGGACAGGTCGAACACCGGGGAGCTGTTTTTT. This codes for CASSMDRSNTGELFF.

The chain carries TRBV5-4 and TRBJ2-5, with D possibly being TRBD2 (7 bases). The CDR3 loop spans 15 amino acids. Germline assignment: CDR1 SGHNT and CDR2 YYREEE (reference sequence). V was trimmed by 4 bases and J by 3 bases, leaving 16 bases between them. The CDR3, as DNA: TGTGCCAGCAGCCGTTCGGGGGAGGGGGAAGAGACCCAGTACTTC. This encodes CASSRSGEGEETQYF.

The V call is TRBV4-3, the J call TRBJ2-7; weak D call: TRBD2 (6 bases). The CDR3 is made up of 15 amino acids. CDR1 is LGHNA and CDR2 is YSLEER in the germline V gene. V was trimmed by 4 bases and J by 9 bases, leaving 22 bases between them. The CDR3 DNA follows: TGCGCCAGCAGCCTACGACTGACCGGGACTGATGTGCAGTACTTC. Its protein is CASSLRLTGTDVQYF.

This clone was detected a few times. The V and J genes are TRBV29-1 and TRBJ2-2; perhaps TRBD1 as D (6 bases). V was pared by 3 bases and J by 0 bases, with 11 bases between. This CDR3 has 15 residues. Germline CDR1 is SQVTM and CDR2 is ANQGSEA. CDR3 DNA sequence: TGCAGCGTTGAGTCAGGGGTTTCGAACACCGGGGAGCTGTTTTTT. Translating gives CSVESGVSNTGELFF.

This chain links TRBV9 with TRBJ2-5; TRBD1 agrees at 8 bases. Losses at the gene ends were 7 bases for V and 0 bases for J; bases not matched to a gene: 5. Germline-derived CDR1 and CDR2 are SGDLS and YYNGEE. CDR3 length equals 14 residues. The CDR3 bases are TGTGCCAGCTCTCGACAGGGGAACCAAGAGACCCAGTACTTC. Translated, it gives CASSRQGNQETQYF.

In DNA, the CDR3 is TGTGCCCAAGGGACTTCGGGCGGGGAGCTGTTTTTT. This gives the protein CAQGTSGGELFF. V is TRBV30 and J is TRBJ2-2, with D tentatively TRBD2 (6 bases). Trimming pared 8 bases from V and 7 bases from J, leaving 14 bases between. The germline CDR1 and CDR2 sequences are GTSNPN and SVGIG (reference sequence). This CDR3 contains 12 residues.

In its sample, this clone was seen a few times. The chain is built from TRBV9 and TRBJ2-7; 8 positions agree with TRBD1. CDR1 is SGDLS, CDR2 YYNGEE, per germline. The CDR3 loop spans 14 amino acids. V was pared by 0 bases and J by 4 bases, with 3 bases of the junction left unmatched. The CDR3 bases are TGTGCCAGCAGCGTAGTGGACAGGGCTTACGAGCAGTACTTC. This translates into CASSVVDRAYEQYF.

This clone turned up a few times. The chain uses TRBV15 and TRBJ2-3; TRBD2 matches 7 bases. CDR3 length equals 12 residues. Trimming cost V 6 bases and J 9 bases; bases outside gene matches: 6. Germline lookup yields CDR1 LNHNV and CDR2 YYDKDF (reference sequence). CDR3 DNA: TGTGCCACCAGACTCCCCGGGGGGACGCAGTATTTT. Protein product: CATRLPGGTQYF.

The chain is built from TRBV7-9 and TRBJ1-1; no reliable D call. This CDR3 region has 14 residues. The germline V gene encodes CDR1 SEHNR and CDR2 FQNEAQ (reference sequence). Trimming pared 1 base from V and 0 bases from J, leaving 6 bases between. The CDR3 nucleotides are TGTGCCAGCAGCTTAGTCCGGGTGAACACTGAAGCTTTCTTT. Amino acids: CASSLVRVNTEAFF.

This clone occurred a few times. The chain uses TRBV5-6 and TRBJ1-2, with D maybe TRBD1 (5 bases). Germline V gene sequence: CDR1 SGHDT, CDR2 YYEEEE. With 3 bases removed from V and 1 base from J, the gap between germline ends came to 13 bases. The CDR3 totals 15 residues. CDR3 amino acids: CASSWRAGRNYGYTF. For the CDR3, the DNA is TGTGCCAGCAGCTGGAGGGCAGGGCGTAACTATGGCTACACCTTC.

J is TRBJ1-2 and V is TRBV4-3; TRBD1 matches 7 bases. Germline V CDR1 and CDR2: LGHNA, YSLEER. J gave up 0 bases and V 5 bases, and 6 bases lay outside the gene matches. This CDR3 has 15 amino acids. The CDR3 nucleotides read TGCGCCAGCAGCAACAGACAGGGTGCTAACTATGGCTACACCTTC. Translating gives CASSNRQGANYGYTF.

This clone was seen a handful of times. The chain employs TRBV13 and TRBJ1-2; D is undetermined. Trimming stripped 5 bases from V and 6 bases from J, with 10 bases between. Germline values: CDR1 PRHDT, CDR2 FYEKMQ (reference sequence). The CDR3 is made up of 12 amino acids. CDR3 DNA: TGTGCCAGCAGCCTGAACATAAATGGCTACACCTTC. Protein sequence: CASSLNINGYTF.

The chain couples TRBV7-2 to TRBJ1-1, with TRBD1 matching over 8 bases. After removal of 7 bases from V and 5 bases from J, the junction contained 6 bases not matched to a gene. CDR1 SGHTA and CDR2 FQGNSA come from the germline V gene. CDR3 length: 13 residues. The CDR3 loop is CASNRGTGTEAFF. The CDR3 DNA reads TGTGCCAGCAACCGCGGGACAGGAACTGAAGCTTTCTTT.

This sequence joins TRBV4-1 and TRBJ2-7; no reliable D call. V gave up 5 bases and J gave up 6 bases, with 8 bases separating them. This CDR3 is built from 11 residues. Per germline, CDR1 MGHRA and CDR2 YSYEKL. This CDR3 reads CASSVDSEQYF. For the CDR3, the DNA is TGCGCCAGCAGCGTAGATAGCGAGCAGTACTTC.

The chain uses TRBV2 and TRBJ1-5; no clear D. Germline loops: CDR1 SNHLY, CDR2 FYNNEI. This CDR3 region has 15 residues. V was cut by 6 bases and J by 2 bases, with 14 bases left in between. The CDR3: CASSLDGAGNQPQHF. In nucleotides, the CDR3 is TGTGCCAGCAGCCTCGACGGAGCGGGCAATCAGCCCCAGCATTTT.

The chain links TRBV7-6 to TRBJ2-1; 7 bases are shared with TRBD2. The V gene end was trimmed by 2 bases and the J gene end by 1 base; junction bases not matched to a gene: 2. The CDR3 is 15 amino acids. CDR1 SGHVS and CDR2 FNYEAQ come from the germline V gene. The CDR3 here is CASSLSGESYNEQFF. The DNA of the CDR3 is TGTGCCAGCAGCTTAAGCGGGGAGTCCTACAATGAGCAGTTCTTC.

V and J are TRBV7-9 and TRBJ1-2; D might be TRBD1 (6 bases). With 1 base removed from V and 4 bases from J, the gap between germline ends came to 13 bases. Germline V gives CDR1 SEHNR, CDR2 FQNEAQ (reference sequence). CDR3 length: 15 residues. DNA of the CDR3: TGTGCCAGCAGCTTAGGGGCAGGGGATGGCTATGGCTACACCTTC. Its translation: CASSLGAGDGYGYTF.